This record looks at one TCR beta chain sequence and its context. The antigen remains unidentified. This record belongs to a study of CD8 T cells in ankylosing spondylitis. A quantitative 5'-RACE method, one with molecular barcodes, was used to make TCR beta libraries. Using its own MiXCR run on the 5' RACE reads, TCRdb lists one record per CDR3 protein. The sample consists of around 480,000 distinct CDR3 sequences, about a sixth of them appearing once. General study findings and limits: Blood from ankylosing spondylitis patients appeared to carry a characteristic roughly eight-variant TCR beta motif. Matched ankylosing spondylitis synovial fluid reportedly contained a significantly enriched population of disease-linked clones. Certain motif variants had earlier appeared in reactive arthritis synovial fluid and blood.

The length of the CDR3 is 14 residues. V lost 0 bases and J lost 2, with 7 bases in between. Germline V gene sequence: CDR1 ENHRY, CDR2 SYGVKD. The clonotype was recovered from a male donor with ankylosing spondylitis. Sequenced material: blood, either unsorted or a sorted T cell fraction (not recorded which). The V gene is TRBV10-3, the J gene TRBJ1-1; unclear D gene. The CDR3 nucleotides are TGTGCCATCAGTGAGTCCAAAGTTAACACTGAAGCTTTCTTT. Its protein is CAISESKVNTEAFF.